The 17 T cell receptor beta chains below were found in one sample sequenced in a study of T cell responses to AZD1222 COVID-19 vaccine. TCRdb keeps only in-frame clones here, not all; method: immunoSEQ multiplex PCR. The data hold approximately 110,000 clones, with about 88% observed a single time. The source was peripheral blood, collected on day 0 of AZD1222 vaccination. These receptors came from an adult in good health.

The chain uses TRBV2 and TRBJ2-1; no reliable D call. Germline V lookup: CDR1 SNHLY, CDR2 FYNNEI. The CDR3 totals 15 residues. Deletions cut 10 bases from V and 0 bases from J, with 16 bases between. The CDR3, as DNA: TGTGCCACCCAGACCGCCCCCCACTCCTACAATGAGCAGTTCTTC. Translation gives CATQTAPHSYNEQFF.

CDR3: CASSRTEGRDGYTF. The DNA for the CDR3 is TGTGCCAGCAGCCGTACCGAGGGCCGTGATGGCTACACCTTC. The genes are TRBV7-6 and TRBJ1-2; D uncertain. V dropped 5 bases and J dropped 6 bases, with 16 bases sitting between them. In germline, CDR1 is SGHVS, CDR2 FNYEAQ. This CDR3 is 14 amino acids long.

The genes are TRBV6-5 and TRBJ2-7; D ambiguous. The CDR3 is made up of 15 amino acids. From germline, CDR1 is MNHEY and CDR2 SVGAGI. V was shortened by 4 bases and J by 0 bases, with 13 bases between the two germline ends. The CDR3 coding sequence is TGTGCCAGCAGTTTATGGACCCGGAGCTCCTACGAGCAGTACTTC. It yields the protein CASSLWTRSSYEQYF.

This rearrangement joins TRBV27 to TRBJ1-2; 7 positions match TRBD1. The germline gives CDR1 MNHEY, CDR2 SMNVEV (reference sequence). V gave up 5 bases and J gave up 6 bases; unmatched junction bases: 18. CDR3 length: 17 amino acids. CDR3 region: CASSPSTRPSGTDGYTF. The CDR3 DNA reads TGTGCCAGCAGTCCCTCCACCCGACCGTCTGGGACAGATGGCTACACCTTC.

The chain links TRBV2 to TRBJ2-3, with TRBD1 identical over 7 bases. Germline V gene sequence: CDR1 SNHLY, CDR2 FYNNEI. With V trimmed by 10 bases and J by 6 bases, 13 bases remained unmatched. The CDR3 covers 14 residues. In DNA form, the CDR3 reads TGTGCCACCGCGCTACAGGGGTTTACGGATACGCAGTATTTT. This codes for CATALQGFTDTQYF.

The chain uses TRBV12-5 and TRBJ1-2; TRBD1 matches at 7 bases. The CDR3 sequence is 14 residues long. Trimming removed 5 bases from V and 2 bases from J; junction bases left unmatched: 5. Germline V gene lookup returns CDR1 LGHNT and CDR2 FRNRAP. This CDR3 reads CASGVVTGNYGYTF. The CDR3 nucleotides read TGTGCTAGTGGTGTAGTGACAGGGAACTATGGCTACACCTTC.

This chain joins TRBV2 and TRBJ2-2; D remains unclear. This CDR3 spans 11 amino acids. CDR1 is SNHLY, CDR2 FYNNEI, per germline. Between the trimmed V and J ends, which lost 7 bases and 3 bases, there was a span of 3 bases. CDR3 sequence reads: CASTHTGELFF. Here the CDR3 DNA reads TGTGCCAGCACGCACACCGGGGAGCTGTTTTTT. Looking up the rest from reference TRBV2 and TRBJ2-2 gives the full variable domain: EPEVTQTPSHQVTQMGQEVILRCVPISNHLYFYWYRQILGQKVEFLVSFYNNEISEKSEIFDDQFSVERPDGSNFTLKIRSTKLEDSAMYFCASTHTGELFFGEGSRLTVL.

The CDR3 loop reads CASSKRTRRKQETQYF. The CDR3 coding sequence is TGTGCCAGCAGCAAAAGGACTAGAAGAAAACAAGAGACCCAGTACTTC. The chain links TRBV21-1 to TRBJ2-5; no DNA check was done on the table's D call, TRBD2. TRBV21-1 is shown as a pseudogene. The CDR3 runs 16 residues.

This chain links TRBV5-1 with TRBJ1-3; 7 bases align to TRBD1. With 4 bases clipped from V and 1 base from J, the junction kept 2 bases outside the gene matches. The CDR3 is made up of 14 amino acids. Germline V gene data show CDR1 as SGHRS and CDR2 as YFSETQ. CDR3 DNA sequence: TGCGCCAGCAGCGAGACAGGGTCTGGAAACACCATATATTTT. Encoded protein: CASSETGSGNTIYF. Combining the CDR3 with reference TRBV5-1 and TRBJ1-3 gives the whole variable domain KAGVTQTPRYLIKTRGQQVTLSCSPISGHRSVSWYQQTPGQGLQFLFEYFSETQRNKGNFPGRFSGRQFSNSRSEMNVSTLELGDSALYLCASSETGSGNTIYFGEGSWLTVV.

This clone occurred once. The chain joins TRBV28 to TRBJ2-3; the D is unclear. CDR1 is MDHEN and CDR2 is SYDVKM in the germline V gene. CDR3 length: 15 amino acids. Trimming pared 6 bases from V and 4 bases from J, leaving 17 bases between. CDR3 amino acids: CASSRYGVKADTQYF. The CDR3 nucleotides are TGTGCCAGCAGCCGGTATGGCGTTAAGGCAGATACGCAGTATTTT.

V gene TRBV13 combines with J gene TRBJ2-2; 9 bases map to TRBD2. V shed 5 bases and J 2 bases; nucleotides not matched to a gene: 9. The germline V gene has CDR1 PRHDT and CDR2 FYEKMQ (reference sequence). The CDR3 has 17 residues. The CDR3 region has the DNA TGTGCCAGCAGCCCGGAGACTAGCGGATTTAACACCGGGGAGCTGTTTTTT. Translated, it gives CASSPETSGFNTGELFF.

The V call is TRBV4-3, the J call TRBJ2-3; 12 bases map to TRBD2. This CDR3 comprises 18 residues. Unmatched junction bases numbered 6, after V lost 0 bases and J lost 2 bases. The germline gives CDR1 LGHNA, CDR2 YSLEER. In nucleotides, the CDR3 is TGCGCCAGCAGCCAAGACCTAGCGGGAGGGTCACACACAGATACGCAGTATTTT. This sequence encodes CASSQDLAGGSHTDTQYF.

This sequence joins TRBV6-2 or TRBV6-3 and TRBJ2-7, with D tentatively TRBD2 (5 bases). This CDR3 contains 13 residues. Trimming shortened V by 5 bases and J by 3 bases, and 11 bases separated the two germline ends. The germline CDR1 and CDR2 sequences are MNHEY and SVGEGT. Written as DNA, the CDR3 is TGTGCCAGCAGTAAGCCGGGGAACTACGAGCAGTACTTC. Residues: CASSKPGNYEQYF.

The table lists this clone with a few counts. The gene calls are TRBV30 and TRBJ1-1; no reliable D call. Trimming cost V 8 bases and J 4 bases, with 14 bases left between them. The germline V gene has CDR1 GTSNPN and CDR2 SVGIG (reference sequence). The CDR3 is made up of 12 amino acids. The DNA for the CDR3 is TGTGCCGGTGGCGGGCATGGCACTGAAGCTTTCTTT. Translating it yields CAGGGHGTEAFF.

The chain recombines TRBV2 with TRBJ2-5; D gene ambiguous. The CDR3 contains 15 residues. Trimming shortened V by 4 bases and J by 5 bases, and 17 bases separated the two germline ends. Germline CDR1 SNHLY, CDR2 FYNNEI. CDR3 bases: TGTGCCAGCAGTGTGGAGACAAGAGTGTGGGAGACCCAGTACTTC. Translated, it gives CASSVETRVWETQYF.

The CDR3 protein is CSVAAIQGSSYNEQFF. In DNA, the CDR3 is TGCAGCGTTGCGGCTATACAGGGTAGCTCCTACAATGAGCAGTTCTTC. The V gene is TRBV29-1, the J gene TRBJ2-1; possibly TRBD1 for D (6 bases). Germline-derived CDR1 and CDR2 are SQVTM and ANQGSEA. The CDR3 has 16 residues. V lost 4 bases, J lost 0 bases, and 16 bases lay in between.

The chain couples TRBV28 to TRBJ2-7, with 11 bases fitting TRBD1. Germline loops: CDR1 MDHEN, CDR2 SYDVKM. This CDR3 is 16 amino acids long. The V gene end was trimmed by 6 bases and the J gene end by 2 bases; junction bases not matched to a gene: 9. CDR3 bases: TGTGCCAGCAGCCCCTGGGGACAGGGGGTCACCTACGAGCAGTACTTC. Residues: CASSPWGQGVTYEQYF.